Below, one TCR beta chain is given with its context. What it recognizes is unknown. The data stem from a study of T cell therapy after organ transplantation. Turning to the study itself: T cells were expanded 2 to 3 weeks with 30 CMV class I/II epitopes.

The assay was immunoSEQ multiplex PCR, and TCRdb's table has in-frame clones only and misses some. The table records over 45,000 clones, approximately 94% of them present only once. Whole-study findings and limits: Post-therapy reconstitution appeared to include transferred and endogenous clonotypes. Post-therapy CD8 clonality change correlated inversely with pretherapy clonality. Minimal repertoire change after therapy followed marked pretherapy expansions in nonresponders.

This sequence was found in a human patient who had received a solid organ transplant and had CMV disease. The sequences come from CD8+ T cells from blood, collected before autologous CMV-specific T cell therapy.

CDR3 amino acids: CASSQSGAFSNQPQHF. CDR3 nucleotide sequence: TGTGCCAGCAGCCAAAGCGGGGCTTTTAGCAATCAGCCCCAGCATTTT. This chain uses TRBV7-6 with TRBJ1-5, with D perhaps TRBD1 (5 bases). Trimming cost V 5 bases and J 0 bases, with 14 bases left between them. Germline CDR1 SGHVS, CDR2 FNYEAQ. The CDR3 runs 16 residues. The whole variable domain, filled in from reference TRBV7-6 and TRBJ1-5, reads GAGVSQSPRYKVTKRGQDVALRCDPISGHVSLYWYRQALGQGPEFLTYFNYEAQQDKSGLPNDRFSAERPEGSISTLTIQRTEQRDSAMYRCASSQSGAFSNQPQHFGDGTRLSIL.